The TCR beta chain under discussion was sequenced for a study of chemoradiotherapy in HPV16-positive cancers (dated by TCRdb to 2021 to 2024). Background for the entire study: Candidate HPV-specific T-cell clones and common TCR motifs were defined through functional T-cell assays on cells from a couple of HPV16-positive patients. The study set out to ask whether T-cell immunity against the HPV oncoproteins E6 and E7 changes over the course of chemoradiotherapy and whether that immunity affects survival. The candidate HPV-specific TCRs and motifs were subsequently tracked in TCR repertoires obtained from roughly 78 patients with HPV-related cancers.

A note on this clone: There is no known antigen for this receptor. The sample holds no much larger clone one base away, and base qualities are not on file.

Broad study findings and their caveats: The survival association was reported for HPV16-positive patients, and the functional definition of HPV-specific T cells was derived from only a couple of HPV16-positive patients. Improved recurrence-free survival in HPV16-positive patients was associated with expansion of HPV-responsive T cells during chemoradiotherapy. Expansion of candidate HPV-specific clones and E7-related TCR motifs was observed in the tumor microenvironment during treatment, whereas no such expansion was observed for non-HPV-specific T cells.

The V end gives up 0 bases and the J end 3 bases, leaving 6 bases in the junction not matched to a gene. The germline V gene (reference sequence) specifies SEHNR as CDR1 and FQNEAQ as CDR2. From the cysteine up to the phenylalanine, the CDR3 has a length of 16 residues. Only CDR3 DNA is held: 48 bases, read in frame from base 1. Library preparation employed the immunoSEQ multiplex PCR assay. This is the immuneACCESS table as TCRdb keeps it, with only in-frame sequences that have V and J called. A part of the clones is gone; compared with another copy, unresolved V genes explain less than half, and the rest is unexplained. The table for this sample lists about 39,000 clones; 65% to 80% of them were counted only once. The ten largest clones capture approximately 5.4% of the sample. Because repertoires were sampled repeatedly during chemoradiotherapy, clonal expansion in the tumor microenvironment could be followed.

The TCR comes from a human donor with HPV-associated anogenital cancer. The V gene is TRBV7-9 and the J gene is TRBJ2-7; 9 nucleotides in the junction match TRBD2. The sequenced sample was blood, obtained from a patient who underwent chemoradiotherapy. CDR3 region: CASSLAREGTLYEQYF. The DNA is TGTGCCAGCAGCTTAGCGCGGGAGGGAACCCTCTACGAGCAGTACTTC.